This T cell receptor beta chain was captured by sequencing in a study of shared clonotypes between healthy human individuals. At the level of the study: The cohort comprised a couple of women and a few men. Their ages spanned 18 to 49 years.

The CDR3 loop spans 20 amino acids. V trimming: 3 bases; J trimming: 4 bases; junction bases outside the gene matches: 19. The V gene's germline CDR1 is LGHNA and CDR2 YSLEER. This clone was seen only once. What it recognizes is unknown. The study, taken as a whole, reports: Investigators collected only blood, and repertoires in tissues likely differ. Naive subsets usually exceeded memory subsets in estimated richness.

TCRdb's copy holds only in-frame clones and misses some; the assay was immunoSEQ multiplex PCR. The sample holds about 2.4 million clones; roughly 93% are singletons and the top ten take 0.36%. Sequenced sample: naive CD4+ T cells from PBMCs. The subset was: CD45RA+ positively selected. The chain joins TRBV4-3 to TRBJ2-2, with TRBD2 identical over 8 bases. The receptor was isolated from a man aged 18 to 30 in good health. Some clones in this sample may be carry-over from other donors' samples. In DNA, the CDR3 is TGCGCCAGCAGCCAGGACCTGAGCCGCGCCAGCGGGAGTCCCACCGGGGAGCTGTTTTTT. It encodes CASSQDLSRASGSPTGELFF.